This T cell receptor beta chain came from a study of T cell repertoires in cytomegalovirus infection. This clonotype was found once. Its antigen remains unidentified. TCRdb called the reads again in MiXCR, with one record for every CDR3 protein. Of about 770,000 distinct CDR3 sequences in the sample, 29% were seen once. This CDR3 spans 14 amino acids. V gave up 0 bases and J gave up 3 bases, with 8 bases separating them. The germline V gene encodes CDR1 MNHEY and CDR2 SMNVEV (reference sequence). V is TRBV27 and J is TRBJ1-2; D unclear. The TCR was taken from a human donor in good health (CMV status not recorded). Some clones in this sample may be carry-over from other donors' samples. The source was cultured CD8+ T cells from PBMCs, collected from culture after CMV antigen stimulation. CDR3 DNA: TGTGCCAGCAGTTTATCCCCATCTTACTATGGCTACACCTTC. It codes for CASSLSPSYYGYTF.